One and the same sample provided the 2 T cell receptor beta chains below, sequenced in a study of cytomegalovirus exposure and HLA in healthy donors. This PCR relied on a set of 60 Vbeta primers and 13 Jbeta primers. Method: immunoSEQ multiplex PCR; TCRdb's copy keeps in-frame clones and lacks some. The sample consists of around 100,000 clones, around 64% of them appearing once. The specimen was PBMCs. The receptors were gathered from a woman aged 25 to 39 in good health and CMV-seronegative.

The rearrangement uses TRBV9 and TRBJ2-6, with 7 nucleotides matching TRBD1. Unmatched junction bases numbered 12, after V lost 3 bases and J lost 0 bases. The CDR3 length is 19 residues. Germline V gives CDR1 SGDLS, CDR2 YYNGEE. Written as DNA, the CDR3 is TGTGCCAGCAGCGGAACACCGGGACAGAGACCCTCTGGGGCCAACGTCCTGACTTTC. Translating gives CASSGTPGQRPSGANVLTF.

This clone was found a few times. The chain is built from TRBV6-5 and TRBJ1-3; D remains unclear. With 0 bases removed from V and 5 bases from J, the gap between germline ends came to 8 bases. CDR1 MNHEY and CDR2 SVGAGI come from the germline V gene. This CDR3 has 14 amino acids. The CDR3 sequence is CASSYSGQRNTIYF. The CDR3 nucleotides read TGTGCCAGCAGTTACTCGGGCCAAAGAAACACCATATATTTT.